Following are 17 T cell receptor beta chains from one sample sequenced in a study of T cell repertoires in cytomegalovirus infection. In TCRdb, the reads were re-called with MiXCR into one record per CDR3 protein. The sample records about 330,000 distinct CDR3 sequences, roughly 34% being singletons. These receptors are not linked to any known antigen. The sample in question was cultured PBMCs, obtained from culture after CMV antigen stimulation. Receptor source: a human donor in good health (CMV status not recorded). Some clones in this sample may be carry-over from other donors' samples.

This chain joins TRBV7-8 and TRBJ1-1, with 7 nucleotides matching TRBD1. The germline gives CDR1 SGHVS, CDR2 FQNEAQ. CDR3 length: 13 residues. V trimming: 5 bases; J trimming: 3 bases; junction bases outside the gene matches: 3. DNA for the CDR3: TGTGCCAGCAGCGTTGACAGGGACACTGAAGCTTTCTTT. This encodes CASSVDRDTEAFF. Variable domain in full (rest from reference TRBV7-8 and TRBJ1-1): GAGVSQSPRYKVAKRGQDVALRCDPISGHVSLFWYQQALGQGPEFLTYFQNEAQLDKSGLPSDRFFAERPEGSVSTLKIQRTQQEDSAVYLCASSVDRDTEAFFGQGTRLTVV.

This clonotype was observed at least ten times. This chain joins TRBV7-2 and TRBJ1-6; 7 positions agree with TRBD1. V lost 5 bases and J lost 7; bases outside the gene matches: 5. Germline V gives CDR1 SGHTA, CDR2 FQGNSA. This CDR3 region has 14 residues. CDR3 nucleotide sequence: TGTGCCAGCAGCATCCGGGACAGAAATTCACCCCTCCACTTT. This encodes CASSIRDRNSPLHF.

Here the CDR3 reads CASSPGTGRGDGELFF. CDR3 nucleotide sequence: TGTGCCAGTAGTCCAGGGACAGGGAGAGGTGACGGGGAGCTGTTTTTT. This chain joins TRBV19 and TRBJ2-2; 9 bases align to TRBD1. From germline, CDR1 is LNHDA and CDR2 SQIVND (reference sequence). CDR3 length: 16 residues. V lost 5 bases, J lost 7 bases, and 11 bases stayed unmatched.

The table lists this clonotype with many counts. The genes are TRBV7-6 and TRBJ2-2, with 9 bases identical to TRBD1. V was pared by 6 bases and J by 7 bases, with 6 bases of the junction left unmatched. The CDR3 loop spans 14 amino acids. Per the germline V gene, CDR1 is SGHVS and CDR2 is FNYEAQ. CDR3 bases: TGTGCCAGCAGGGGGACAGGGCGAAACGGGGAGCTGTTTTTT. It codes for CASRGTGRNGELFF.

This clonotype was seen only once. For the CDR3, the DNA is TGTGCCAGCAGCTTAACTAGCGGGAGCTACGATACGCAGTATTTT. Translated, it gives CASSLTSGSYDTQYF. This rearrangement joins TRBV11-2 to TRBJ2-3, with 11 bases aligning to TRBD2. CDR3 length: 15 amino acids. CDR1 and CDR2 (germline): SGHAT, FQNNGV. J lost 6 bases, V lost 2 bases, and 4 bases had no gene match.

This chain connects TRBV6-6 to TRBJ2-7, with 7 bases lining up with TRBD2. V gave up 6 bases and J gave up 0 bases; unmatched junction bases: 8. CDR3 length: 15 amino acids. Germline CDR1 is MNHNY and CDR2 is SVGAGI (reference sequence). CDR3 coding DNA: TGTGCCAGCAGCAGTGCGGGAGCCTCCTCCTACGAGCAGTACTTC. Translation gives CASSSAGASSYEQYF.

V gene TRBV11-2 combines with J gene TRBJ1-1; D perhaps matches TRBD1 (5 bases). Trimming took 6 bases from V and 1 from J, leaving 15 bases between them. Germline V gene sequence: CDR1 SGHAT, CDR2 FQNNGV. CDR3 length: 15 residues. The CDR3 sequence is CASRPPGRRNTEAFF. CDR3 DNA sequence: TGTGCCAGCAGGCCACCGGGACGGCGGAACACTGAAGCTTTCTTT.

The chain carries TRBV12-3 or TRBV12-4 and TRBJ1-3; D uncertain. Trimming left V 1 base short and J 0 bases short, with 7 bases between. CDR3 length equals 15 residues. CDR3 nucleotide sequence: TGTGCCAGCAGTTTAGTCGCCCGCTCTGGAAACACCATATATTTT. It codes for CASSLVARSGNTIYF.

This chain links TRBV28 with TRBJ1-1; 7 positions agree with TRBD1. Trimming took 4 bases from V and 0 from J; bases not matched to a gene: 8. There are 16 residues in the CDR3. The germline V gene has CDR1 MDHEN and CDR2 SYDVKM. CDR3 amino acids: CASSSGQIIMNTEAFF. CDR3 in DNA: TGTGCCAGCAGTTCGGGACAGATTATAATGAACACTGAAGCTTTCTTT.

V and J are TRBV19 and TRBJ2-3; D call uncertain. Trimming stripped 4 bases from V and 6 bases from J, with 14 bases between. This CDR3 spans 14 amino acids. The germline gives CDR1 LNHDA, CDR2 SQIVND (reference sequence). DNA of the CDR3: TGTGCCAGTAGTACCACTCGAAATCTGGATACGCAGTATTTT. Translation: CASSTTRNLDTQYF.

The gene calls are TRBV4-1 and TRBJ2-1, with 8 bases lining up with TRBD2. Germline V CDR1 and CDR2: MGHRA, YSYEKL. After removal of 6 bases from V and 5 bases from J, the junction contained 9 bases not matched to a gene. The length of the CDR3 is 15 residues. For the CDR3, the DNA is TGCGCCAGCAGTCAAACGGGACTAGATGACAATGAGCAGTTCTTC. It encodes CASSQTGLDDNEQFF.

The rearrangement uses TRBV6-5 and TRBJ2-3, with 14 positions matching TRBD2. The CDR3 is made up of 17 amino acids. Unmatched junction bases numbered 8, after V lost 5 bases and J lost 4 bases. Germline CDR1 and CDR2: MNHEY and SVGAGI. The CDR3 nucleotides read TGTGCCAGCAGTCGAGGGACTAGCGGGAGAGGGCCAGATACGCAGTATTTT. It codes for CASSRGTSGRGPDTQYF.

The chain has TRBV25-1 and TRBJ1-2; D gene unclear. The CDR3 sequence is 13 residues long. Germline V lookup: CDR1 MGHDK, CDR2 SYGVNS. V lost 8 bases and J 2 bases, leaving 12 bases between the germline ends. CDR3 in DNA: TGTGCCAGCGCCCCAATTGGGAACTATGGCTACACCTTC. As protein: CASAPIGNYGYTF.

The gene calls are TRBV6-2 or TRBV6-3 and TRBJ1-2, with no clear D. The germline V gene has CDR1 MNHEY and CDR2 SVGEGT. The CDR3 has 13 residues. The germline V and J ends were trimmed by 6 bases and 7 bases, with 15 bases remaining between them. Here the CDR3 DNA reads TGTGCCAGCAGGACACAGTTTGGAAGTGGCTACACCTTC. It translates to CASRTQFGSGYTF.

This clonotype was seen at least ten times. The V call is TRBV7-9, the J call TRBJ2-2; weak D call: TRBD2 (5 bases). Per germline, CDR1 SEHNR and CDR2 FQNEAQ (reference sequence). Trimming pared 4 bases from V and 6 bases from J, leaving 15 bases between. CDR3 length: 15 residues. DNA for the CDR3: TGTGCCAGCAGCTCGCCGACTACCCGATCCGGGGAGCTGTTTTTT. It encodes CASSSPTTRSGELFF. Together with reference TRBV7-9 and TRBJ2-2, the CDR3 gives the full variable domain: DTGVSQNPRHKITKRGQNVTFRCDPISEHNRLYWYRQTLGQGPEFLTYFQNEAQLEKSRLLSDRFSAERPKGSFSTLEIQRTEQGDSAMYLCASSSPTTRSGELFFGEGSRLTVL.

This clonotype was seen only a few times. This chain joins TRBV7-2 and TRBJ2-1, with 8 bases aligning to TRBD1. The trim removed 6 bases at V and 7 bases at J, leaving 5 bases unmatched. Germline V CDR1 and CDR2: SGHTA, FQGNSA. The CDR3 has 13 amino acids. The CDR3 sequence: CASSYRGRNEQFF. As DNA, the CDR3 is TGTGCCAGCAGTTACAGGGGGAGAAATGAGCAGTTCTTC.

A few counts support this clonotype. The CDR3 loop reads CASSLDRGYSNEQFF. CDR3 bases: TGTGCCAGCAGCTTGGACAGGGGGTACTCGAATGAGCAGTTCTTC. This sequence joins TRBV7-9 and TRBJ2-1; 10 bases align to TRBD1. Trimming at V came to 3 bases and at J to 7 bases, leaving 6 bases not matched to a gene. CDR3 length equals 15 residues. CDR1 is SEHNR and CDR2 is FQNEAQ in the germline V gene (reference sequence).